Detailed here is one T cell receptor beta chain. Germline trimming cut 4 bases from V and 1 base from J; bases unmatched to any gene: 3. The CDR3 is 15 residues long. Germline CDR1 reads SEHNR; CDR2 reads FQNEAQ (reference sequence). This entry belongs to a study of control samples from healthy donors and cancer patients. Assay: immunoSEQ multiplex PCR; the TCRdb copy retains only in-frame clones and omits some. Of more than 85,000 clones listed, about 88% are singletons. The V gene is TRBV7-9, the J gene TRBJ1-1; the match to TRBD1 covers 10 bases. The sequence was obtained from a man aged 70 or older with lung cancer. The sequenced sample was PBMCs. In nucleotides, the CDR3 is TGTGCCAGCAGCTCGGGACAGGGGCGGAACACTGAAGCTTTCTTT. This codes for CASSSGQGRNTEAFF.